One and the same sample provided the 18 T cell receptor beta chains below, sequenced in a study of regulatory T cells in long-lasting Graves disease. As for time point: persistent/refractory GD, antithyroid drugs over 5 years with positive TRAb. Construction of the TCR library relied on RNA isolated from PBMCs. Through Arm-PCR of CDR3 regions and iRepertoire HTBI primers, TCR beta libraries were built. One entry per CDR3 protein, called by TCRdb with MiXCR from the multiplex PCR reads. This table holds roughly 450,000 distinct CDR3 sequences, roughly 22% found once. The sample consisted of peripheral blood mononuclear cells (PBMCs), taken when the disease was refractory, from a patient treated with antithyroid drugs. Every receptor here comes from a female donor with Graves disease.

This sequence joins TRBV19 and TRBJ2-2; 7 bases are shared with TRBD2. Germline CDR1 and CDR2: LNHDA and SQIVND (reference sequence). With 8 bases clipped from V and 1 base from J, the junction kept 16 bases outside the gene matches. This CDR3 has 18 amino acids. The CDR3 loop is CASGRESPGRMNTGELFF. The CDR3 region has the DNA TGTGCCAGTGGGCGGGAGTCCCCGGGACGGATGAACACCGGGGAGCTGTTTTTT.

This clonotype was detected many times. The J gene is TRBJ2-7, the V gene TRBV20-1, with D possibly called TRBD1 or TRBD2 (5 bases each). The CDR3 is 13 amino acids. Germline V lookup: CDR1 DFQATT, CDR2 SNEGSKA (reference sequence). V was trimmed by 3 bases and J by 3 bases, leaving 12 bases between them. DNA of the CDR3: TGCAGTGCTAGGACCTTTGGGGGCTACGAGCAGTACTTC. This gives the protein CSARTFGGYEQYF.

This rearrangement joins TRBV7-9 to TRBJ1-5; possible D gene TRBD1, 6 bases. CDR3 length: 13 amino acids. CDR1 and CDR2 (germline): SEHNR, FQNEAQ (reference sequence). V was trimmed by 5 bases and J by 6 bases, leaving 11 bases between them. The CDR3 DNA reads as TGTGCCAGCAGCAGGGACATGTCTCAGCCCCAGCATTTT. It translates to CASSRDMSQPQHF. The complete variable domain, with remaining parts taken from reference TRBV7-9 and TRBJ1-5, reads DTGVSQNPRHKITKRGQNVTFRCDPISEHNRLYWYRQTLGQGPEFLTYFQNEAQLEKSRLLSDRFSAERPKGSFSTLEIQRTEQGDSAMYLCASSRDMSQPQHFGDGTRLSIL.

This clonotype was recorded at least ten times. The chain employs TRBV9 and TRBJ2-5; tentative D call: TRBD1 (6 bases). Germline V gene data show CDR1 as SGDLS and CDR2 as YYNGEE. The CDR3 extends over 17 amino acids. V lost 4 bases and J lost 2, with 21 bases in between. The CDR3 is CASSSPRPGTSQETQYF. DNA for the CDR3: TGTGCCAGCAGCTCCCCTCGACCGGGGACAAGTCAAGAGACCCAGTACTTC.

This clonotype was seen repeatedly, ten times or more. The chain has TRBV24-1 and TRBJ2-4; weak D call: TRBD1 (5 bases). CDR1 KGHDR and CDR2 SFDVKD come from the germline V gene. Deletions cut 3 bases from V and 1 base from J, with 12 bases between. This CDR3 spans 16 amino acids. CDR3 loop: CATSDPRTPAKNIQYF. CDR3 nucleotide sequence: TGTGCCACCAGTGATCCCCGGACACCCGCCAAAAACATTCAGTACTTC.

V and J are TRBV11-2 and TRBJ2-1, with a tentative D call TRBD2 (6 bases). The V and J ends lost 5 bases and 16 bases respectively, with 21 bases between them. The germline V gene has CDR1 SGHAT and CDR2 FQNNGV. The CDR3 consists of 13 residues. This chain's CDR3 is CASSPEGRGKRFF. For the CDR3, the DNA is TGTGCCAGCAGCCCCGAGGGGCGGGGAAAGAGATTCTTC.

The chain employs TRBV29-1 and TRBJ2-6; D not resolved. The length of the CDR3 is 12 residues. V dropped 4 bases and J dropped 5 bases, with 6 bases sitting between them. CDR1 is SQVTM and CDR2 is ANQGSEA in the germline V gene. The CDR3 nucleotides are TGCAGCGTTGGCGATAGGGCCAACGTCCTGACTTTC. This gives the protein CSVGDRANVLTF. Full variable domain (rest looked up from reference TRBV29-1 and TRBJ2-6): SAVISQKPSRDICQRGTSLTIQCQVDSQVTMMFWYRQQPGQSLTLIATANQGSEATYESGFVIDKFPISRPNLTFSTLTVSNMSPEDSSIYLCSVGDRANVLTFGAGSRLTVL.

This clonotype ranks as medium-sized. The chain recombines TRBV28 with TRBJ2-5; 8 bases agree with TRBD2. The junction had 8 bases not matched to a gene; V was cut back by 6 bases and J by 2 bases. The germline gives CDR1 MDHEN, CDR2 SYDVKM. The CDR3 runs 15 residues. For the CDR3, the DNA is TGTGCCAGCAGCCCAGCCGGGGGGGCTCAAGAGACCCAGTACTTC. Encoded protein: CASSPAGGAQETQYF.

The chain uses TRBV10-3 and TRBJ1-1; D gene unclear. Per germline, CDR1 ENHRY and CDR2 SYGVKD. This CDR3 is 14 amino acids long. V was clipped by 3 bases and J by 0 bases, with 8 bases between them. In DNA, the CDR3 is TGTGCCATCAGTGAACGAAGTTTGAACACTGAAGCTTTCTTT. This encodes CAISERSLNTEAFF.

This chain connects TRBV4-3 to TRBJ1-1; D ambiguous. Per germline, CDR1 LGHNA and CDR2 YSLEER. V was shortened by 0 bases and J by 5 bases, with 10 bases between the two germline ends. This CDR3 region has 14 residues. The CDR3 sequence: CASSQELMWTEAFF. DNA for the CDR3: TGCGCCAGCAGCCAAGAGTTAATGTGGACTGAAGCTTTCTTT.

This clonotype was found a few times. The chain combines TRBV20-1 with TRBJ1-5; D is undetermined. Trimming removed 6 bases from V and 0 bases from J, with 21 bases in between. The CDR3 is 17 amino acids. Per the germline V gene, CDR1 is DFQATT and CDR2 is SNEGSKA (reference sequence). The CDR3 here is CSAVFGRVEYSNQPQHF. As DNA, the CDR3 is TGCAGTGCGGTCTTCGGAAGGGTGGAATATAGCAATCAGCCCCAGCATTTT.

This clonotype was seen more than once but under ten times. A much larger clone differs from this one at a single base, so this may be a read error. The chain recombines TRBV7-9 with TRBJ1-1; D call uncertain. Trimming left V 3 bases short and J 0 bases short, with 8 bases between. Per germline, CDR1 SEHNR and CDR2 FQNEAQ (reference sequence). This CDR3 is 14 amino acids long. CDR3: CASSFGNMNTEAFF. Here the CDR3 DNA reads TGTGCCAGCAGCTTCGGGAACATGAACACTGAAGCTTTCTTT.

This clonotype has just a few counts. The chain links TRBV7-2 to TRBJ1-3; 9 nucleotides line up with TRBD1. V lost 6 bases to trimming and J lost 0 bases; unmatched junction nucleotides: 3. Germline CDR1 is SGHTA and CDR2 is FQGNSA. This CDR3 is built from 15 residues. The CDR3 protein is CASSWDRDSGNTIYF. Written as DNA, the CDR3 is TGTGCCAGCAGTTGGGACAGGGACTCTGGAAACACCATATATTTT.

In this sample, this clonotype turned up many times. The chain is built from TRBV11-2 and TRBJ2-5; 13 bases are a match to TRBD2. Germline lookup yields CDR1 SGHAT and CDR2 FQNNGV. This CDR3 region has 18 residues. After removal of 1 base from V and 2 bases from J, the junction contained 7 bases not matched to a gene. CDR3 DNA sequence: TGTGCCAGCAGCTTAGGGGACAGGGGACTAGCGGGACAAGAGACCCAGTACTTC. This encodes CASSLGDRGLAGQETQYF. Full variable domain (missing parts from reference TRBV11-2 and TRBJ2-5): EAGVAQSPRYKIIEKRQSVAFWCNPISGHATLYWYQQILGQGPKLLIQFQNNGVVDDSQLPKDRFSAERLKGVDSTLKIQPAKLEDSAVYLCASSLGDRGLAGQETQYFGPGTRLLVL.

Points on this clonotype: A much larger clone sits a single nucleotide away, making a read error possible. The V and J genes are TRBV7-2 and TRBJ2-7, with D possibly TRBD1 on 6 matching bases. The germline V and J ends were trimmed by 5 bases and 4 bases, with 18 bases remaining between them. The CDR3 is 15 residues long. Germline CDR1 SGHTA, CDR2 FQGNSA. For the CDR3, the DNA is TGTGCCAGCAGCCCAGGGGAACAGGGTTCGTACGAGCAGTACTTC. The encoded protein is CASSPGEQGSYEQYF.

This clonotype came up a few times. This chain joins TRBV13 and TRBJ1-4, with D possibly TRBD1 on 5 matching bases. Germline V CDR1 and CDR2: PRHDT, FYEKMQ (reference sequence). The CDR3 has 14 residues. The germline V and J ends were trimmed by 3 bases and 8 bases, with 13 bases remaining between them. The CDR3 protein is CASSFSRGTEKLFF. The DNA of the CDR3 is TGTGCCAGCAGCTTTTCCCGCGGGACGGAAAAACTGTTTTTT.

This clonotype was detected once. The chain links TRBV6-1 to TRBJ1-5; D unresolved. The CDR3 covers 14 residues. Trimming stripped 6 bases from V and 2 bases from J, with 11 bases between. Germline values: CDR1 MNHNS, CDR2 SASEGT. The CDR3 DNA reads as TGTGCCAGCAGCCCTCCCCCGGGCAATCAGCCCCAGCATTTT. Its translation is CASSPPPGNQPQHF.

The chain couples TRBV20-1 to TRBJ2-4, with D hard to call. The V gene's germline CDR1 is DFQATT and CDR2 SNEGSKA (reference sequence). CDR3 size: 15 residues. V gave up 3 bases and J gave up 1 base, with 13 bases separating them. The CDR3 protein is CSASVPQRAKNIQYF. In DNA form, the CDR3 reads TGCAGTGCTAGTGTCCCTCAGAGGGCCAAAAACATTCAGTACTTC.